This entry lists 18 T cell receptor beta chains sequenced from one sample in a study of a mutant IDH1 vaccine in newly diagnosed glioma. These TCRs are of unknown antigen specificity. The protocol was immunoSEQ multiplex PCR, while the TCRdb copy is restricted to in-frame clones and leaves out a portion. Here the sample spans 25,000 to 30,000 clones, under 80% being singletons. Documented time point: week 35, safety follow-up. Every vaccination contained 300 ug of the mutant IDH1 20-mer peptide and was paired with topical imiquimod. This specimen was PBMCs, taken from a glioma patient whose treatment included an IDH1 peptide vaccine. Receptor source: a man aged 50-59 years with glioma.

The rearrangement joins TRBV18 to TRBJ2-7; TRBD1 aligns across 7 bases. The CDR3 has 14 amino acids. J was trimmed by 0 bases and V by 4 bases; bases with no gene match: 3. Germline V gene sequence: CDR1 KGHSH, CDR2 LQKENI. CDR3: CASSLDRASYEQYF. CDR3 nucleotides: TGTGCCAGCTCACTAGACAGGGCCTCCTACGAGCAGTACTTC.

This clone was recorded only once. V usage is TRBV6-5 and J usage is TRBJ1-5, with 8 bases identical to TRBD1. The CDR3 is 14 amino acids. Unmatched junction bases numbered 8, after V lost 6 bases and J lost 7 bases. Germline loops: CDR1 MNHEY, CDR2 SVGAGI. The CDR3 DNA reads as TGTGCCAGCAGCTCGACAGGGGTGGGGCAGCCCCAGCATTTT. Translation: CASSSTGVGQPQHF.

V and J are TRBV30 and TRBJ2-2; TRBD2 aligns across 7 bases. In germline, CDR1 is GTSNPN, CDR2 SVGIG (reference sequence). The CDR3 is 13 residues long. V shed 4 bases and J 5 bases; nucleotides not matched to a gene: 4. The CDR3 nucleotides read TGTGCCTGGAAGAACGGGGGGACCGGGGAGCTGTTTTTT. It specifies CAWKNGGTGELFF. Based on the CDR3 plus reference TRBV30 and TRBJ2-2, the full variable domain is SQTIHQWPATLVQPVGSPLSLECTVEGTSNPNLYWYRQAAGRGLQLLFYSVGIGQISSEVPQNLSASRPQDRQFILSSKKLLLSDSGFYLCAWKNGGTGELFFGEGSRLTVL.

This chain links TRBV2 with TRBJ2-7, with D possibly matching TRBD2 (5 bases). Trimming shortened V by 2 bases and J by 12 bases, and 14 bases separated the two germline ends. The CDR3 runs to 12 residues. CDR1 and CDR2 from the germline V gene are SNHLY and FYNNEI. The CDR3 bases are TGTGCCAGCAGTGAAAACGTGGACTTCGGGTACTTC. It encodes CASSENVDFGYF.

This chain links TRBV14 with TRBJ1-2, with D maybe TRBD1 (5 bases). The V end was cut by 1 base, the J end by 6 bases, with 15 bases between. CDR1 is SGHDN and CDR2 is FVKESK in the germline V gene. The CDR3 has 15 residues. As DNA, the CDR3 is TGTGCCAGCAGCCAAGGGGGCCGTCGGGAGAATGGCTACACCTTC. It is translated as CASSQGGRRENGYTF. The full variable domain, its missing parts supplied by reference TRBV14 and TRBJ1-2, is EAGVTQFPSHSVIEKGQTVTLRCDPISGHDNLYWYRRVMGKEIKFLLHFVKESKQDESGMPNNRFLAERTGGTYSTLKVQPAELEDSGVYFCASSQGGRRENGYTFGSGTRLTVV.

The CDR3 spells CSAIGYEQYF. CDR3 DNA: TGCAGTGCTATCGGATACGAGCAGTACTTC. The chain has TRBV20-1 and TRBJ2-7; D is ambiguous. Germline-derived CDR1 and CDR2 are DFQATT and SNEGSKA (reference sequence). Between the trimmed V and J ends, which lost 4 bases and 4 bases, there was a span of 5 bases. The CDR3 contains 10 residues.

CDR3 protein: CASSLERARNTEAFF. DNA of the CDR3: TGTGCCAGCAGCTTGGAACGGGCCCGGAACACTGAAGCTTTCTTT. The gene calls are TRBV5-4 and TRBJ1-1; no clear D gene. This CDR3 has 15 residues. Germline lookup yields CDR1 SGHNT and CDR2 YYREEE (reference sequence). V lost 0 bases to trimming and J lost 1 base, with 10 bases between them.

The chain couples TRBV7-3 to TRBJ1-1; D gene unclear. Trimming removed 1 base from V and 0 bases from J, with 6 bases in between. The CDR3 extends over 14 amino acids. In germline, CDR1 is SGHTA, CDR2 FQGTGA. CDR3 sequence reads: CASSLNSVNTEAFF. The CDR3 DNA is TGTGCCAGCAGCTTAAATTCCGTGAACACTGAAGCTTTCTTT.

This clone is labeled medium-sized (0.01 to 0.1%). The V gene is TRBV4-2, the J gene TRBJ2-1, with 10 bases aligning to TRBD2. The CDR3 is 16 amino acids. Losses at the gene ends were 0 bases for V and 6 bases for J; bases not matched to a gene: 5. The germline V gene has CDR1 LGHNA and CDR2 YNFKEQ. The CDR3 protein is CASSQDRTSGSNEQFF. For the CDR3, the DNA is TGTGCCAGCAGCCAAGATCGGACTAGCGGTTCCAATGAGCAGTTCTTC.

The CDR3 region is CASSLMAEAFF. The CDR3 coding sequence is TGTGCCAGCAGCTTAATGGCTGAAGCTTTCTTT. V gene TRBV7-2 combines with J gene TRBJ1-1; D remains ambiguous. Germline V gene lookup returns CDR1 SGHTA and CDR2 FQGNSA. The CDR3 spans 11 residues. V gave up 2 bases and J gave up 6 bases, with 4 bases separating them.

This chain uses TRBV10-3 with TRBJ2-2; possible D gene TRBD1, 5 bases. This CDR3 contains 14 residues. Germline V gene lookup returns CDR1 ENHRY and CDR2 SYGVKD. Trimming removed 8 bases at V and 8 bases at J, with 18 bases between. CDR3 amino acids: CAIRVMGPNGELFF. CDR3 coding DNA: TGTGCCATCCGAGTTATGGGGCCGAATGGGGAGCTGTTTTTT.

In this sample, this clone turned up a few times. This sequence joins TRBV19 and TRBJ1-1; tentatively, D is TRBD1 (5 bases). CDR1 LNHDA and CDR2 SQIVND come from the germline V gene (reference sequence). This CDR3 spans 11 amino acids. As DNA, the CDR3 is TGTGCAATGGGGCTGAACACTGAAGCTTTCTTT. Its translation is CAMGLNTEAFF.

This rearrangement joins TRBV2 to TRBJ2-7; the D is unclear. Trimming took off 9 bases at V and 5 bases at J, with 14 bases between the two ends. Germline V gives CDR1 SNHLY, CDR2 FYNNEI. The CDR3 is 12 amino acids. This CDR3 reads CASRKDDNEQYF. The CDR3 DNA reads as TGTGCCAGTCGGAAGGATGATAACGAGCAGTACTTC.

The rearrangement joins TRBV2 to TRBJ1-5, with D uncertain. The CDR3 is 14 residues long. Looked up from germline, CDR1 is SNHLY and CDR2 is FYNNEI. Between the trimmed V and J ends, which lost 8 bases and 2 bases, there was a span of 13 bases. The chain's CDR3 is CASSWMAGNQPQHF. Written as DNA, the CDR3 is TGTGCCAGCTCGTGGATGGCTGGCAATCAGCCCCAGCATTTT.

This clone has a single count. The V gene is TRBV5-1, the J gene TRBJ2-5; D not certain. The last part of the DNA fits TRBJ2-7 better; the J call may be wrong. The CDR3 length is 12 residues. Germline lookup yields CDR1 SGHRS and CDR2 YFSETQ. CDR3 region: CASSLDAYEQYF. Written as DNA, the CDR3 is TGCGCCAGCAGCTTGGATGCCTACGAGCAGTACTTC.

The J gene is TRBJ2-5, the V gene TRBV7-2; D remains ambiguous. This CDR3 is 12 amino acids long. Germline V gene sequence: CDR1 SGHTA, CDR2 FQGNSA. The germline V and J ends were trimmed by 1 base and 4 bases, with 4 bases remaining between them. The DNA of the CDR3 is TGTGCCAGCAGCTTAGGGTTAGAGACCCAGTACTTC. This codes for CASSLGLETQYF.

J is TRBJ2-3 and V is TRBV6-5, with D perhaps matching TRBD1 (6 bases). Trimming cost V 2 bases and J 9 bases, with 18 bases left between them. The CDR3 totals 15 residues. Germline V gene lookup returns CDR1 MNHEY and CDR2 SVGAGI. CDR3 region: CASSYVAAGTGTQYF. DNA for the CDR3: TGTGCCAGCAGTTACGTGGCCGCCGGCACAGGGACGCAGTATTTT.

The chain combines TRBV5-4 with TRBJ2-1; 7 nucleotides match TRBD2. The CDR3 runs to 13 residues. Per germline, CDR1 SGHNT and CDR2 YYREEE (reference sequence). Trimming took 1 base from V and 7 from J; bases not matched to a gene: 2. As DNA, the CDR3 is TGTGCCAGCAGCTTGTATAGCGGGAATGAGCAGTTCTTC. Residues: CASSLYSGNEQFF.